This TCR beta chain was captured by sequencing in a study of blood T cell repertoires in COVID-19. The CDR3 contains 12 residues. Germline V CDR1 and CDR2: LGHDT, YNNKEL (reference sequence). The germline V and J ends were trimmed by 4 bases and 9 bases, with 12 bases remaining between them. Using immunoSEQ multiplex PCR, the repertoire was profiled, and TCRdb retains in-frame clones only, with some absent. The sample contains 53,000 or so clones, roughly 84% of which appear only once. The chain has TRBV3-1 (or the pseudogene TRBV3-2) and TRBJ1-1; a possible D gene is TRBD1 (5 bases). This receptor was identified in a man in his sixties or seventies with active COVID-19. Sequences were obtained from peripheral blood. This CDR3 is CASSRWPGKAFF. DNA of the CDR3: TGTGCCAGCAGCCGGTGGCCAGGGAAAGCTTTCTTT.